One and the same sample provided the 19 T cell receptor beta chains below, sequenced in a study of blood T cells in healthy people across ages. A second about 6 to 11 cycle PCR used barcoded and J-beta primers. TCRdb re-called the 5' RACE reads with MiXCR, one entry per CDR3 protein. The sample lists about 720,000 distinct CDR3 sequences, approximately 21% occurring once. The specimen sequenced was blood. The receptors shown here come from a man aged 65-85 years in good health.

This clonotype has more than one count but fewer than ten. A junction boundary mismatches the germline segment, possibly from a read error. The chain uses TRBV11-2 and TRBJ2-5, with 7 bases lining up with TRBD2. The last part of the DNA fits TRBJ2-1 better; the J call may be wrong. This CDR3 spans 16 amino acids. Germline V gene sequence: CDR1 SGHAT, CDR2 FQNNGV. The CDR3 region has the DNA TGTGCCAGCAGCCCTTGGGCGGGAGACTTCTACAGTGAGCAGTTCTTC. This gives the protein CASSPWAGDFYSEQFF.

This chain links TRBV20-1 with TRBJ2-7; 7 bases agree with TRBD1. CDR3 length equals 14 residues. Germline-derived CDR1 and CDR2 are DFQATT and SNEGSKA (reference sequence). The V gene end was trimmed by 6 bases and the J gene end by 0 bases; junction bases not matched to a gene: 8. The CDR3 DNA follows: TGCAGTGCCAAGGGGACAGTCAGCTCCTACGAGCAGTACGTC. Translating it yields CSAKGTVSSYEQYV.

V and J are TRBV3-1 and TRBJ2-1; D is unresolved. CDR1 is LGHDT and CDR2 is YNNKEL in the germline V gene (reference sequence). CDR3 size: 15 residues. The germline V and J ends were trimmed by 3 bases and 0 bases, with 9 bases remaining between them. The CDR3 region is CASSHVPSSYNEQFF. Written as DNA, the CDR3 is TGTGCCAGCAGCCACGTCCCGAGCTCCTACAATGAGCAGTTCTTC.

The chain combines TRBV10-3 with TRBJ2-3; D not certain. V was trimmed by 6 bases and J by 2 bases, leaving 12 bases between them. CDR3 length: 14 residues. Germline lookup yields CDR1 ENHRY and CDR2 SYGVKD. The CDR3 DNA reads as TGTGCCATCAGCCAACAATTCGACACAGATACGCAGTATTTT. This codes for CAISQQFDTDTQYF.

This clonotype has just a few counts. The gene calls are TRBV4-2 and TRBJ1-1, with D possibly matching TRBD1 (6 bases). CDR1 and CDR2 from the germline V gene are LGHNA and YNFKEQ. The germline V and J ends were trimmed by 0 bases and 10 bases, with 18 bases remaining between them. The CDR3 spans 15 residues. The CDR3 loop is CASSQEERVGGPAFF. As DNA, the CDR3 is TGTGCCAGCAGCCAAGAGGAGAGGGTCGGGGGGCCAGCTTTCTTT.

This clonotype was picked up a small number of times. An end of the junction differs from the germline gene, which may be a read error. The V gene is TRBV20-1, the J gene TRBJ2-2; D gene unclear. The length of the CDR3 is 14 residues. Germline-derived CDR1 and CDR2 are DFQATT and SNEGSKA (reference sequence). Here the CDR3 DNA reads TGCAGTGCTAGTTTTCATTCGAATACCGGGGAGCTGTTTTTT. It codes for CSASFHSNTGELFF.

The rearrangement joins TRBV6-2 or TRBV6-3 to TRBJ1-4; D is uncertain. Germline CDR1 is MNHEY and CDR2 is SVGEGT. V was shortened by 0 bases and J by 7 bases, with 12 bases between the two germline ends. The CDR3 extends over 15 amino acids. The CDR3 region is CASSYSGSGVEKLFF. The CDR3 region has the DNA TGTGCCAGCAGTTACTCGGGGTCCGGTGTTGAAAAACTGTTTTTT.

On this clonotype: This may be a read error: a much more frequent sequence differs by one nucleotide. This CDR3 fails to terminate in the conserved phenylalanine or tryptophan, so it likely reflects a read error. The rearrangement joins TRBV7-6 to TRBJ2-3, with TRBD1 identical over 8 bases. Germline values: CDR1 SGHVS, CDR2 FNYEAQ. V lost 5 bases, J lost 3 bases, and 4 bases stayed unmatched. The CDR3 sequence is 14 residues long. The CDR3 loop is CASSLRQGTDTQYL. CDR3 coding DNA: TGTGCCAGCAGCCTAAGACAGGGGACAGATACGCAGTATCTT.

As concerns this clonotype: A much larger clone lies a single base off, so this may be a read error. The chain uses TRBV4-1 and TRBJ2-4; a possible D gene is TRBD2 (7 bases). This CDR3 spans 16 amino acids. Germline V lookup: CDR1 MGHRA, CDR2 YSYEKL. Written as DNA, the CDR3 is TGCGCCAGCAGCCAAGAGTCTCGGGGGGCCAAAAACATTCCGTACTTC. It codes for CASSQESRGAKNIPYF.

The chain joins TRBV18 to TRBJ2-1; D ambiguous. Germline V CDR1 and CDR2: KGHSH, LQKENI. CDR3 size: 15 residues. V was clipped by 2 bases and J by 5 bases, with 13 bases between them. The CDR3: CASSPAAFPHNEQFF. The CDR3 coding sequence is TGTGCCAGCTCACCAGCAGCGTTCCCCCACAATGAGCAGTTCTTC.

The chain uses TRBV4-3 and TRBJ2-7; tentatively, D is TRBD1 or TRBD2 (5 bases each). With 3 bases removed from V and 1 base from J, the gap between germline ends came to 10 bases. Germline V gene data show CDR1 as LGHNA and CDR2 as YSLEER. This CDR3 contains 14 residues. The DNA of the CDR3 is TGCGCCAGCAGCCATGGGACCGCTTCCTACGAGCAGTACTTC. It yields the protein CASSHGTASYEQYF.

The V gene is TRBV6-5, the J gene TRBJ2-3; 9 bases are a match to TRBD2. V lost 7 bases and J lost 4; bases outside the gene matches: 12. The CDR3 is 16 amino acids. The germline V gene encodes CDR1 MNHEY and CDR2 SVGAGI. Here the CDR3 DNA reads TGTGCCAGCACCCGAGATAGCGGGAGCTGGTCAGATACGCAGTATTTT. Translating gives CASTRDSGSWSDTQYF.

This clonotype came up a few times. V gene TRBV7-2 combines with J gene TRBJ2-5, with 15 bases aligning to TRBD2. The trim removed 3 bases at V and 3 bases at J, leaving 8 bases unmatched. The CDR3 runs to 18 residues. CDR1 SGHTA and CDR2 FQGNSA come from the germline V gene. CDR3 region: CASSLAGTSGRSKETQYF. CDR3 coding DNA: TGTGCCAGCAGCTTGGCCGGGACTAGCGGGAGGTCTAAAGAGACCCAGTACTTC.

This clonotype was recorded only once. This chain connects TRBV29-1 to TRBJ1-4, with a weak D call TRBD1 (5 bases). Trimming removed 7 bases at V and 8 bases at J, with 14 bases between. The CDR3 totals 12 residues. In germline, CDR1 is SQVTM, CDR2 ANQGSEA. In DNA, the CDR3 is TGCAGCGGGAGGGACGGGGACGAAAAACTGTTTTTT. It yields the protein CSGRDGDEKLFF.

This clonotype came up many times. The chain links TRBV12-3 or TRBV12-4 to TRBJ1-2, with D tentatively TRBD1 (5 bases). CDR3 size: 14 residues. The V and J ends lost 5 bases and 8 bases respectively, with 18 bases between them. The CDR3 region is CASSPRYRGEGYTF. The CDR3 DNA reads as TGTGCCAGCAGTCCCCGTTATCGGGGGGAAGGCTACACCTTC.

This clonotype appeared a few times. The CDR3 DNA sequence: TGTGCCAGCAGCAAAGTAACCTTGAACGGGGGAAATCAGCCCCAGCATTTT. Its protein is CASSKVTLNGGNQPQHF. This chain uses TRBV21-1 with TRBJ1-5; TRBD1, as called in the table, went unchecked against the DNA. TRBV21-1 is described as a pseudogene. The CDR3 has 17 residues.

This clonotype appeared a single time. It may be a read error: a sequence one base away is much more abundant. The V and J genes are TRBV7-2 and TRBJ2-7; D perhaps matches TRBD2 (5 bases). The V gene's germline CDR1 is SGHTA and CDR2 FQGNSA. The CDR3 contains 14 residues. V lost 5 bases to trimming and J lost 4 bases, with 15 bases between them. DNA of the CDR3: TGTGCCAGCAGCGACAACGCGGGTCCGTACGAGCAGTACTTC. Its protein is CASSDNAGPYEQYF.

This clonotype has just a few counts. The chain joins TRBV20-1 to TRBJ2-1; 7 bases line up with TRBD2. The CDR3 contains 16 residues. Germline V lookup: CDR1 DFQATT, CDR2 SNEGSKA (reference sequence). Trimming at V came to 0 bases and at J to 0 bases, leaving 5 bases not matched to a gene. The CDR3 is CSARDVGGFSYNEQFF. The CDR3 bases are TGCAGTGCTAGAGATGTGGGGGGGTTCTCCTACAATGAGCAGTTCTTC.

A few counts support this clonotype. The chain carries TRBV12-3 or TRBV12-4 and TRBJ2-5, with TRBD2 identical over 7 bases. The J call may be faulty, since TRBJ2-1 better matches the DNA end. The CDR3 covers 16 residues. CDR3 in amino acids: CASSFEGGGRAVEQFF. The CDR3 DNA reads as TGTGCCAGCAGTTTTGAAGGTGGGGGGAGGGCCGTGGAGCAGTTCTTC.